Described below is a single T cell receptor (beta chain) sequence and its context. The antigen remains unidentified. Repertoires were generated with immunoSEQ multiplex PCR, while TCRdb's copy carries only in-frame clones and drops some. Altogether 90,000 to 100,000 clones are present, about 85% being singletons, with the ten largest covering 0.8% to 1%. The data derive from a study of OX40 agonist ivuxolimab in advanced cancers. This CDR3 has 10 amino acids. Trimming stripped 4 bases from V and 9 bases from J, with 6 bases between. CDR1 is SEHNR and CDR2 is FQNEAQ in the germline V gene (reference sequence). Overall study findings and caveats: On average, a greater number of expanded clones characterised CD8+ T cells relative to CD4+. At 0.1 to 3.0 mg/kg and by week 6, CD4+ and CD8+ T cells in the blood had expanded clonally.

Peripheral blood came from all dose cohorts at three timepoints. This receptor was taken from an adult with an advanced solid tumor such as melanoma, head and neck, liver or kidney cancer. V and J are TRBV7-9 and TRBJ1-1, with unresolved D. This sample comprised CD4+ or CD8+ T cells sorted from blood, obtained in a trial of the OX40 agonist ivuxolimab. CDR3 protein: CASSSNKAFF. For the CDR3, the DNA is TGTGCCAGCAGCTCGAACAAAGCTTTCTTT.